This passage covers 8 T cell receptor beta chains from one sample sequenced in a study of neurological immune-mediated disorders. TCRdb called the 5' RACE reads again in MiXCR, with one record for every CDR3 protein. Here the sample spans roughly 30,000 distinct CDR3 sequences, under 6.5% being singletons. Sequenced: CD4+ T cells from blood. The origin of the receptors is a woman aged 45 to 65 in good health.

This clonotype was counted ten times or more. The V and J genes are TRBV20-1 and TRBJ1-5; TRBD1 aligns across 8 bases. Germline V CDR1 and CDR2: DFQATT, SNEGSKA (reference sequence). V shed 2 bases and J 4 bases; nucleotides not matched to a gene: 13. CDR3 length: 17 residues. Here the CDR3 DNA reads TGCAGTGCTAGAAGGCCGGGACAGGCGGAGAGGAATCAGCCCCAGCATTTT. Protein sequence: CSARRPGQAERNQPQHF.

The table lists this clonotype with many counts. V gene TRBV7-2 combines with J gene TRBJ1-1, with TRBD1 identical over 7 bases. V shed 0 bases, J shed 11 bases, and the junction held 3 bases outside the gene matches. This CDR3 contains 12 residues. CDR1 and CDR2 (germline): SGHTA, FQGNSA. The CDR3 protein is CASSLAGTAAFF. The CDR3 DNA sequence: TGTGCCAGCAGCTTAGCCGGGACAGCCGCTTTCTTT.

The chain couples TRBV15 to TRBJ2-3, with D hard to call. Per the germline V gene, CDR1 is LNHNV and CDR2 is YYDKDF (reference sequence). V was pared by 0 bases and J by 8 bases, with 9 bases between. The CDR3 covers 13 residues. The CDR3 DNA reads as TGTGCCACCAGCAGAGAGTCCCGGGTTACGCAGTATTTT. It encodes CATSRESRVTQYF.

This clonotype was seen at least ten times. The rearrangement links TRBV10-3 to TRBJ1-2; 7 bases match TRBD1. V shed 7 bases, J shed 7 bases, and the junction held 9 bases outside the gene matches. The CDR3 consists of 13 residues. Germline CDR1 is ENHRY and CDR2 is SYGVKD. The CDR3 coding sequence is TGTGCCATCAATTCACAGGGGCGGGGTGGCTACACCTTC. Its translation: CAINSQGRGGYTF.

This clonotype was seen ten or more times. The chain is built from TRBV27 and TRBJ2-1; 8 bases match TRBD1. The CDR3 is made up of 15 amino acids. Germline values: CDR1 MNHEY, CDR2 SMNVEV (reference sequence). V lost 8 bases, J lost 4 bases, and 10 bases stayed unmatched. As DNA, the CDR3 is TGTGCCAGCGGAGCCATGGGACAGGCTTACAATGAGCAGTTCTTC. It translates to CASGAMGQAYNEQFF.

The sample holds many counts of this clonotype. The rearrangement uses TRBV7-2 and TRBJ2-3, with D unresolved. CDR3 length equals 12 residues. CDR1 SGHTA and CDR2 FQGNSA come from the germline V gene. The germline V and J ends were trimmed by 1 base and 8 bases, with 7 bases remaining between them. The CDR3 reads CASSLDFGTQYF. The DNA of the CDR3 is TGTGCCAGCAGCTTAGACTTCGGTACGCAGTATTTT.

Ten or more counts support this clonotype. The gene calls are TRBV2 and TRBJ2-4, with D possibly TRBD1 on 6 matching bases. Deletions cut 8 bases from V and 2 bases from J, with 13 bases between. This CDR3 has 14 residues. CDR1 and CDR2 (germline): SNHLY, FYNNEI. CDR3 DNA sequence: TGTGCCAGCTCCGCGCAGGGGCCCAAAAACATTCAGTACTTC. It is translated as CASSAQGPKNIQYF.

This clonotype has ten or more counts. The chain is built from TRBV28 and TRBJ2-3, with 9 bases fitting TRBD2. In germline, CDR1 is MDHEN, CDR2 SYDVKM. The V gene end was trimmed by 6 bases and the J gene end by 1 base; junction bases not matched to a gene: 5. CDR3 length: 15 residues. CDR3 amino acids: CASRTSGPRTDTQYF. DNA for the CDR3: TGTGCCAGCAGGACTAGCGGTCCACGCACAGATACGCAGTATTTT.